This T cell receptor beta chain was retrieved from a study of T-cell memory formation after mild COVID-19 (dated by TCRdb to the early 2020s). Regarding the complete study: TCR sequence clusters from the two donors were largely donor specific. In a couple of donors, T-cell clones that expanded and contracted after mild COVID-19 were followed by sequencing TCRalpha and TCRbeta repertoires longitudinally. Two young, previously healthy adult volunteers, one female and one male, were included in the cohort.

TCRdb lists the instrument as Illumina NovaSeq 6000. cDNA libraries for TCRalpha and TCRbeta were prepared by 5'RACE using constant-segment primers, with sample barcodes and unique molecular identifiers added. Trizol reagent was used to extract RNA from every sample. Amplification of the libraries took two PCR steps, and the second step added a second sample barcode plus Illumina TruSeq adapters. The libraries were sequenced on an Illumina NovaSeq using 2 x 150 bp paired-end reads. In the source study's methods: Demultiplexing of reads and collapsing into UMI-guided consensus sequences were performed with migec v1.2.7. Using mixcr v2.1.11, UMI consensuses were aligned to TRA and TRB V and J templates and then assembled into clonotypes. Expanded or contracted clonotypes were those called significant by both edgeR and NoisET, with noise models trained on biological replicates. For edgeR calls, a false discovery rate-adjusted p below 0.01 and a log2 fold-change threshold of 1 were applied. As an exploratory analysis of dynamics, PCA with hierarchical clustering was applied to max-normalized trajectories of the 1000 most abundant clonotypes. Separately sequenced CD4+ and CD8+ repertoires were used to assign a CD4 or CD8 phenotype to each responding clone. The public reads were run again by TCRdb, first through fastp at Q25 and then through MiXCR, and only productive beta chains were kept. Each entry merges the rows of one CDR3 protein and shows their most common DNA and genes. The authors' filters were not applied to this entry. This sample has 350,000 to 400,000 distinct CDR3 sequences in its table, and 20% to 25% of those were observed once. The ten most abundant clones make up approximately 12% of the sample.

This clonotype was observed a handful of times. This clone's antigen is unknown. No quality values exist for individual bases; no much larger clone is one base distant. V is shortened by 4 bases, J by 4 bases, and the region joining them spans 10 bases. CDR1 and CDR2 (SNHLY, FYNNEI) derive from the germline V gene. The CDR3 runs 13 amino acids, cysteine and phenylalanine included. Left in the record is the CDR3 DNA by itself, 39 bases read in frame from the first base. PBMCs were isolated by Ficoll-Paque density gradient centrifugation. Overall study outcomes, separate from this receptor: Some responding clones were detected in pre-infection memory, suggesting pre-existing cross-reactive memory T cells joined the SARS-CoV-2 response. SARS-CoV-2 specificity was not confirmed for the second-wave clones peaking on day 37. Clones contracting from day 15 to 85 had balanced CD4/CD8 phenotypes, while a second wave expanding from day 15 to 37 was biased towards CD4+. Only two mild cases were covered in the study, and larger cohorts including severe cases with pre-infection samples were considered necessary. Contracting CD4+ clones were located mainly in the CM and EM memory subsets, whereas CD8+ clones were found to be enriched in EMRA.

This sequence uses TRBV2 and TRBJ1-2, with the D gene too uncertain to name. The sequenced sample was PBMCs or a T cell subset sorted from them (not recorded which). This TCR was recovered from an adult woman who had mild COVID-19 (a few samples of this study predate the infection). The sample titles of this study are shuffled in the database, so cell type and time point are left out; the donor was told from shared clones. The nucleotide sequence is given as TGTGCCAGCAGTGCACAGAGAGTCTATGGCTACACCTTC. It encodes CASSAQRVYGYTF.